Reported below is one T cell receptor (beta chain). Its antigen is unknown. In nominal health when sampled, donors likely had unrecorded immune exposures nonetheless. This entry comes from a study of cytomegalovirus exposure and HLA in healthy donors. Overall study results and limits: Common viral pathogens seemed, in a later analysis, to connect with several of the most significant clusters. There were about 160 TCR beta chains listed as cytomegalovirus-associated.

The CDR3 runs to 14 residues. Germline CDR1 is SGHVS and CDR2 is FQNEAQ. V lost 5 bases and J lost 4, with 12 bases in between. In the PCR, 60 Vbeta and 13 Jbeta primers were used. The data were produced by immunoSEQ multiplex PCR, yet TCRdb's version contains in-frame clones alone and is incomplete. The data show fewer than 85,000 clones, with approximately 80% seen just once and around 3.7% held by the top ten. Sequencing was performed on PBMCs. The gene calls are TRBV7-8 and TRBJ1-3; D call uncertain. The sequence was collected from a man aged 35 to 55 in good health and CMV-seronegative. The CDR3: CASSPTSAGNTIYF. CDR3 in DNA: TGTGCCAGCAGCCCGACTTCGGCGGGAAACACCATATATTTT.